This T cell receptor (beta chain) was observed in a study of T-cell memory formation after mild COVID-19. In TCRdb, the 5' RACE reads were re-called with MiXCR into one record per CDR3 protein. Here the sample spans roughly 350,000 distinct CDR3 sequences, 25% to 30% being singletons. CDR3 length equals 16 residues. Germline V gene lookup returns CDR1 SGHRS and CDR2 YFSETQ. J lost 0 bases, V lost 4 bases, and 9 bases had no gene match. The sequence derives from an adult woman who had mild COVID-19 (a few samples of this study predate the infection). Cell type and time point are not known. The rearrangement joins TRBV5-1 to TRBJ2-5, with TRBD2 matching over 7 bases. The specimen was PBMCs or a T cell subset sorted from them (not recorded which). As DNA, the CDR3 is TGCGCCAGCAGCCCCATGGGGCGGGGGAACCAAGAGACCCAGTACTTC. Encoded protein: CASSPMGRGNQETQYF.